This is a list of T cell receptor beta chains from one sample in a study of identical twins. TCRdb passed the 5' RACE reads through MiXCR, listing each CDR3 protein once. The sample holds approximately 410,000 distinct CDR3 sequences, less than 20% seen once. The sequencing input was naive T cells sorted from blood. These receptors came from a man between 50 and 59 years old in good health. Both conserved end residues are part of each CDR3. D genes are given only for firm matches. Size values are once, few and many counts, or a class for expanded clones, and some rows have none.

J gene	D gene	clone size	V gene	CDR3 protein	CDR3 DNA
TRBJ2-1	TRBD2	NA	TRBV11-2	CASTTTYWSGTDNEQFF	TGTGCCAGCACCACGACGTATTGGAGCGGGACGGACAATGAGCAGTTCTTC
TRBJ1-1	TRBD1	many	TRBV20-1	CSASGTGEKAFF	TGCAGTGCTAGTGGGACAGGGGAAAAAGCTTTCTTT
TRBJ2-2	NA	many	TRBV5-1	CASSLSPNTGELFF	TGCGCCAGCAGCTTGAGTCCGAACACCGGGGAGCTGTTTTTT
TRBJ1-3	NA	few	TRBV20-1	CSAREEQGNTIYF	TGCAGTGCTAGAGAAGAACAGGGAAACACCATATATTTT
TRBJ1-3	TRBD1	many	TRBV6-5	CASSLTTGTGNTIYF	TGTGCCAGCAGTTTAACGACAGGGACTGGAAACACCATATATTTT
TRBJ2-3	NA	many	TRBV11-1	CASSSQNRAVGPSMGAQYF	TGTGCCAGCAGCTCTCAAAACAGGGCCGTGGGACCTTCTATGGGGGCGCAGTATTTT
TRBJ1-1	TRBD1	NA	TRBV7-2	CASSKNRGLMNTEAFF	TGTGCCAGCAGTAAGAACAGGGGACTCATGAACACTGAAGCTTTCTTT
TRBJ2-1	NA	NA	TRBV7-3	CASSFSGKSSYNEQFF	TGTGCCAGCAGCTTTAGCGGAAAGAGCTCCTACAATGAGCAGTTCTTC
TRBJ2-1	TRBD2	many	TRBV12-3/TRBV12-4	CASSRTSGSRNEQFF	TGTGCCAGCAGTCGGACTAGCGGGAGTCGTAATGAGCAGTTCTTC
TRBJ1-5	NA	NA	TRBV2	CASSEGAGRGQPQHF	TGTGCCAGCAGTGAAGGGGCAGGGCGAGGCCAGCCCCAGCATTTT
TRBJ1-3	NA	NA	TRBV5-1	CASSIGLDRLTNGNTIYF	TGCGCCAGCAGCATTGGTCTGGACAGATTAACCAACGGAAACACCATATATTTT
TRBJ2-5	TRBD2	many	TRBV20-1	CSARDHTGGPETQYF	TGCAGTGCTAGAGACCACACGGGGGGACCAGAGACCCAGTACTTC
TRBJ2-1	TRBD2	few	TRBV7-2	CASSLTSGNFNEQFF	TGTGCCAGCAGCTTGACTAGCGGGAATTTCAATGAGCAGTTCTTC
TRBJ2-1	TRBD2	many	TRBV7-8	CASSRAGTSVRGEQFF	TGTGCCAGCAGCAGAGCCGGGACTAGCGTGAGGGGTGAGCAGTTCTTC
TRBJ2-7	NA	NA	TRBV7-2	CASSLSRTDYEQYF	TGTGCCAGCAGCTTGTCCAGGACAGACTACGAGCAGTACTTC
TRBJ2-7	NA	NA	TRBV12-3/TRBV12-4	CASSLGRALEQYF	TGTGCCAGCAGTTTAGGAAGGGCTTTGGAGCAGTACTTC
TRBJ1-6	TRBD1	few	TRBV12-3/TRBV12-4	CASIRTGVLNSPLHF	TGTGCCAGCATCAGGACAGGGGTCCTTAATTCACCCCTCCACTTT
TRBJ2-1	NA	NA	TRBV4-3	CASSQDEGRLAHNEQFF	TGCGCCAGCAGCCAAGATGAGGGACGCCTGGCCCACAATGAGCAGTTCTTC
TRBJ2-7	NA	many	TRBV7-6	CASSLGNRAEQYF	TGTGCCAGCAGCTTAGGGAACAGGGCCGAGCAGTACTTC
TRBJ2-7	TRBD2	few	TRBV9	CASSVAPSGSEQYF	TGTGCCAGCAGCGTAGCCCCTAGCGGGAGCGAGCAGTACTTC
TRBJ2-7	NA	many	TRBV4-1	CASSQDPGQKSSYEQYF	TGCGCCAGCAGCCAAGATCCCGGCCAGAAAAGCTCCTACGAGCAGTACTTC
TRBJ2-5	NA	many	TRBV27	CASSFAGALGETQYF	TGTGCCAGCAGTTTCGCAGGGGCCCTTGGAGAGACCCAGTACTTC
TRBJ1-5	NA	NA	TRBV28	CASTPTGLNQPQHF	TGTGCCAGCACCCCAACGGGATTGAATCAGCCCCAGCATTTT
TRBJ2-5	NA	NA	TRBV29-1	CSVEAGMRETQYF	TGCAGCGTTGAAGCAGGGATGAGGGAGACCCAGTACTTC
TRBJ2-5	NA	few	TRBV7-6	CASRYSRSGEETQYF	TGTGCCAGCAGATATAGCCGGTCGGGGGAAGAGACCCAGTACTTC
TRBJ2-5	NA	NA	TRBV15	CATSRDRLDQETQYF	TGTGCCACCAGCAGAGATCGGCTAGACCAAGAGACCCAGTACTTC
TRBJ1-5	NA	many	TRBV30	CAWSVGTSRNQPQHF	TGTGCCTGGAGTGTAGGGACCTCGCGGAATCAGCCCCAGCATTTT
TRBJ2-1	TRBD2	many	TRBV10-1	CASSESWTSGSYNEQFF	TGCGCCAGCAGTGAGTCCTGGACTAGCGGGTCCTACAATGAGCAGTTCTTC
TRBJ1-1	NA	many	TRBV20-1	CSASRMNTEAFF	TGCAGTGCTAGCCGTATGAACACTGAAGCTTTCTTT
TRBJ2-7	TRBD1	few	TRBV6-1	CASSGPFGTVSYEQYF	TGTGCCAGCAGTGGACCTTTCGGGACAGTCTCCTACGAGCAGTACTTC
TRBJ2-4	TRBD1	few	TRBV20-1	CSARDRDKNIQYF	TGCAGTGCTAGGGACAGGGACAAAAACATTCAGTACTTC
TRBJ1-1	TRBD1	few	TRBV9	CASSATGWSTEAFF	TGTGCCAGCAGCGCGACAGGGTGGAGCACTGAAGCTTTCTTT
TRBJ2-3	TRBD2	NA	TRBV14	CASSQFSGAEGDTQYF	TGTGCCAGCAGCCAGTTTAGCGGGGCCGAGGGAGATACGCAGTATTTT
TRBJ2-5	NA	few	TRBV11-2	CASSIGTGKETQYF	TGTGCCAGCAGCATAGGGACGGGGAAAGAGACCCAGTACTTC
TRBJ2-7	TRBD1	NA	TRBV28	CASSLQGAFYEQYF	TGTGCCAGCAGTCTTCAGGGGGCTTTCTACGAGCAGTACTTC
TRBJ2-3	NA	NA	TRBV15	CATSRDSADTQYF	TGTGCCACCAGCAGAGATTCGGCAGATACGCAGTATTTT
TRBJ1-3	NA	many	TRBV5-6	CASSTRQVGNTIYF	TGTGCCAGCAGCACCCGACAGGTTGGAAACACCATATATTTT
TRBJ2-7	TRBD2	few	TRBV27	CASSLSFREGEQYF	TGTGCCAGCAGTTTAAGTTTTCGGGAGGGGGAGCAGTACTTC
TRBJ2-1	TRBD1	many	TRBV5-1	CASSSQGAGINEQFF	TGCGCCAGCAGCTCGCAGGGGGCAGGGATCAATGAGCAGTTCTTC
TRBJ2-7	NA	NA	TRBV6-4	CASSDFSDSSYEQYF	TGTGCCAGCAGTGACTTCAGCGATTCTTCCTACGAGCAGTACTTC
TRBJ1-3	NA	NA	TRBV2	CASSELEVSGNTIYF	TGTGCCAGCAGTGAATTGGAGGTCTCTGGAAACACCATATATTTT
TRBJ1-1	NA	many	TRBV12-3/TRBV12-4	CASTAIRGTEAFF	TGTGCCAGCACCGCCATCAGGGGCACTGAAGCTTTCTTT
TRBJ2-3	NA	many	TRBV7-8	CASSNVIGTDTQYF	TGTGCCAGCAGCAATGTGATAGGCACAGATACGCAGTATTTT
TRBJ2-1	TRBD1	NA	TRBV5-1	CASRSGGEYNEQFF	TGCGCCAGCAGGTCAGGGGGCGAGTACAATGAGCAGTTCTTC
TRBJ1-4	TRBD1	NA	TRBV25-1	CASSEFEGTGYDSEKLFF	TGTGCCAGCAGTGAATTTGAGGGGACAGGGTACGATAGTGAAAAACTGTTTTTT
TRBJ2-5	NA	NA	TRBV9	CASSGGGAGTMSETQYF	TGTGCCAGCAGCGGAGGGGGGGCAGGGACGATGTCAGAGACCCAGTACTTC
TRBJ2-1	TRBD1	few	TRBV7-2	CASSLKTGENEQFF	TGTGCCAGCAGCTTAAAAACAGGGGAAAATGAGCAGTTCTTC
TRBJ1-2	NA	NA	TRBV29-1	CSVEGQATSYGYTF	TGCAGCGTTGAAGGACAGGCTACGAGCTATGGCTACACCTTC
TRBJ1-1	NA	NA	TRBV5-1	CASSSVGFPEAFF	TGCGCCAGCAGCTCGGTGGGGTTCCCTGAAGCTTTCTTT